One and the same sample provided the 20 T cell receptor beta chains below, sequenced in a study of T cell repertoires in cytomegalovirus infection. Their antigen targets remain unknown. TCRdb reprocessed the reads via MiXCR and lists one record per CDR3 protein. This sample carries roughly 920,000 distinct CDR3 sequences, roughly 30% of them seen once, and the ten largest clones take under 15%. The sample here was cultured CD8+ T cells from PBMCs, taken from culture after CMV antigen stimulation. Receptor source: a human donor in good health (CMV status not recorded). Some clones in this sample may be carry-over from other donors' samples.

The chain joins TRBV6-5 to TRBJ1-1, with D possibly matching TRBD1 (5 bases). The V end lost 2 bases, the J end lost 1 base, and 14 bases lay between the germline ends. Germline V lookup: CDR1 MNHEY, CDR2 SVGAGI. This CDR3 is 16 amino acids long. The CDR3 DNA is TGTGCCAGCAGTTACGCGCCGGGACGACCGAACACTGAAGCTTTCTTT. This codes for CASSYAPGRPNTEAFF.

The rearrangement links TRBV24-1 to TRBJ2-1, with D perhaps matching TRBD1 (5 bases). Between the trimmed V and J ends, which lost 0 bases and 3 bases, there was a span of 8 bases. This CDR3 spans 15 amino acids. In germline, CDR1 is KGHDR, CDR2 SFDVKD. CDR3 loop: CATSDLVQGYNEQFF. The CDR3 nucleotides are TGTGCCACCAGTGATTTGGTGCAGGGCTACAATGAGCAGTTCTTC.

This clonotype showed up just a few times. The junction does not match germline at one end; this may be a read error. This chain uses TRBV12-3 or TRBV12-4 with TRBJ2-1; no firm D call. The CDR3 is 12 amino acids. Written as DNA, the CDR3 is TGTGCCAGCAGTTGGGCCCCGAAGGACCCCCAGTTC. Translation: CASSWAPKDPQF.

This clonotype appeared a few times. This rearrangement joins TRBV7-4 to TRBJ1-6; 10 nucleotides line up with TRBD1. Germline trimming cut 5 bases from V and 8 bases from J; bases unmatched to any gene: 9. The V gene's germline CDR1 is SGHVT and CDR2 SQSDAQ. CDR3 length equals 16 residues. CDR3 amino acids: CASSPPGQGLDSPLHF. Written as DNA, the CDR3 is TGTGCCAGCAGCCCTCCGGGACAGGGGTTGGATTCACCCCTCCACTTT. Full variable domain (outside the CDR3, taken from reference TRBV7-4 and TRBJ1-6): GAGVSQSPRYKVAKRGRDVALRCDSISGHVTLYWYRQTLGQGSEVLTYSQSDAQRDKSGRPSGRFSAERPERSVSTLKIQRTEQGDSAVYLCASSPPGQGLDSPLHFGNGTRLTVT.

The chain combines TRBV20-1 with TRBJ1-1; maybe TRBD1 (5 bases). Deletions cut 3 bases from V and 4 bases from J, with 21 bases between. The CDR3 sequence is 16 residues long. Germline V gene data show CDR1 as DFQATT and CDR2 as SNEGSKA (reference sequence). In DNA, the CDR3 is TGCAGTGCTAGCGGCCAGACCCACCAGGGTGTCACTGAAGCTTTCTTT. Its protein is CSASGQTHQGVTEAFF.

This chain joins TRBV7-6 and TRBJ1-2; D might be TRBD1 (6 bases). CDR1 SGHVS and CDR2 FNYEAQ come from the germline V gene. Deletions cut 5 bases from V and 3 bases from J, with 16 bases between. The CDR3 has 15 residues. The CDR3 reads CASSPGSRGDYGYTF. The CDR3 nucleotides read TGTGCCAGCAGCCCGGGATCCAGGGGTGACTATGGCTACACCTTC.

This clonotype was counted at least ten times. This chain joins TRBV7-8 and TRBJ1-5, with a possible D match to TRBD1 (6 bases). This CDR3 contains 19 residues. CDR1 SGHVS and CDR2 FQNEAQ come from the germline V gene. V was trimmed by 4 bases and J by 0 bases, leaving 22 bases between them. The CDR3 loop is CASSSIQSRDIYSNQPQHF. The CDR3 DNA sequence: TGTGCCAGCAGCTCAATCCAGTCCCGGGACATTTATAGCAATCAGCCCCAGCATTTT.

The chain employs TRBV20-1 and TRBJ1-2; D is perhaps TRBD1 (6 bases). The V gene lost 0 bases and the J gene lost 2 bases, with 13 bases spanning the gap. The CDR3 has 15 residues. Germline V gives CDR1 DFQATT, CDR2 SNEGSKA (reference sequence). The CDR3 spells CSARDRLGTNYGYTF. CDR3 DNA sequence: TGCAGTGCTAGAGATCGGCTGGGGACAAACTATGGCTACACCTTC.

The chain uses TRBV20-1 and TRBJ2-1; 10 positions match TRBD1. Trimming cost V 1 base and J 3 bases; bases outside gene matches: 6. This CDR3 is built from 16 residues. Germline V CDR1 and CDR2: DFQATT, SNEGSKA (reference sequence). The CDR3 protein is CSARASGTGVYNEQFF. The CDR3 coding sequence is TGCAGTGCTAGAGCTTCCGGGACAGGGGTCTACAATGAGCAGTTCTTC.

This clonotype has ten or more counts. The chain combines TRBV6-1 with TRBJ2-3, with 7 bases lining up with TRBD2. Germline-derived CDR1 and CDR2 are MNHNS and SASEGT. Germline trimming cut 6 bases from V and 4 bases from J; bases unmatched to any gene: 13. The CDR3 totals 16 residues. CDR3 nucleotides: TGTGCCAGCAGCGACCCCGAGGGTAGCGGGTCAGATACGCAGTATTTT. As protein: CASSDPEGSGSDTQYF.

The genes are TRBV9 and TRBJ2-7; D unresolved. Trimming removed 4 bases from V and 0 bases from J, with 11 bases in between. Germline CDR1 SGDLS, CDR2 YYNGEE. This CDR3 spans 14 amino acids. The CDR3 bases are TGTGCCAGCAGCCCTGGGCCGTACTCCTACGAGCAGTACTTC. It encodes CASSPGPYSYEQYF.

The CDR3 region is CASSLPGLAHEQFF. CDR3 nucleotides: TGTGCCAGCAGCTTACCCGGACTAGCGCATGAGCAGTTCTTC. The chain couples TRBV11-3 to TRBJ2-1; 9 nucleotides line up with TRBD2. Germline V gene lookup returns CDR1 SGHNT and CDR2 YENEEA. Losses at the gene ends were 2 bases for V and 8 bases for J; bases not matched to a gene: 4. This CDR3 is 14 amino acids long.

The CDR3 DNA sequence: TGTGCCAGTAGTACGGACAGTAGTGCAACTAATGAAAAACTGTTTTTT. This codes for CASSTDSSATNEKLFF. The chain joins TRBV19 to TRBJ1-4; perhaps TRBD1 as D (6 bases). This CDR3 region has 16 residues. V lost 4 bases, J lost 0 bases, and 12 bases lay in between. Germline lookup yields CDR1 LNHDA and CDR2 SQIVND (reference sequence). The full variable domain, in which reference TRBV19 and TRBJ1-4 provide the parts outside the CDR3, is DGGITQSPKYLFRKEGQNVTLSCEQNLNHDAMYWYRQDPGQGLRLIYYSQIVNDFQKGDIAEGYSVSREKKESFPLTVTSAQKNPTAFYLCASSTDSSATNEKLFFGSGTQLSVL.

To note about this clonotype: The junction and the germline gene differ at one end; a read error may be behind it. This sequence joins TRBV12-3 or TRBV12-4 and TRBJ1-1, with no clear D. The CDR3 is 14 residues long. CDR3 DNA sequence: TGTGTCAGCAGTTTGGCGTGGGGAGACACTGAAGCTTTCTTT. It yields the protein CVSSLAWGDTEAFF.

For this clonotype: A clone one base away is much larger, so this may be a read error. The CDR3 end shows no conserved phenylalanine or tryptophan, and so a read error is likely. V gene TRBV7-3 combines with J gene TRBJ1-6; tentatively, D is TRBD1 (6 bases). The CDR3 covers 15 residues. V was trimmed by 3 bases and J by 5 bases, leaving 11 bases between them. Germline lookup yields CDR1 SGHTA and CDR2 FQGTGA. The CDR3 region has the DNA TGTGCCAGCAGCTTGTCCAGGGGAAATAATTCACCCCTCCACTCT. It yields the protein CASSLSRGNNSPLHS.

The chain carries TRBV5-6 and TRBJ1-5; D is undetermined. Germline CDR1 reads SGHDT; CDR2 reads YYEEEE. V was trimmed by 0 bases and J by 1 base, leaving 11 bases between them. This CDR3 region has 16 residues. The CDR3 sequence: CASSLGGRESNQPQHF. CDR3 bases: TGTGCCAGCAGCTTGGGCGGGAGGGAAAGCAATCAGCCCCAGCATTTT.

In this sample, this clonotype turned up a few times. The rearrangement uses TRBV7-6 and TRBJ2-3, with D perhaps being TRBD1 or TRBD2 (5 bases each). The CDR3 is 15 amino acids. Germline values: CDR1 SGHVS, CDR2 FNYEAQ. V lost 5 bases and J 4 bases, leaving 16 bases between the germline ends. The CDR3 reads CASSTGDLAPDTQYF. As DNA, the CDR3 is TGTGCCAGCAGCACCGGGGACCTCGCCCCAGATACGCAGTATTTT.

V is TRBV20-1 and J is TRBJ1-5; the D is unclear. The CDR3 extends over 19 amino acids. The ends were cut back, 2 bases at V and 0 bases at J, with 23 bases in the middle. Germline V gene lookup returns CDR1 DFQATT and CDR2 SNEGSKA (reference sequence). CDR3 nucleotides: TGCAGTGCTAGACCCTTTAGGAACATACCCCGATATAGCAATCAGCCCCAGCATTTT. Translated, it gives CSARPFRNIPRYSNQPQHF.

This chain uses TRBV19 with TRBJ2-2, with D perhaps given as TRBD1 or TRBD2 (6 bases each). CDR3 size: 16 residues. Looked up from germline, CDR1 is LNHDA and CDR2 is SQIVND (reference sequence). Between the trimmed V and J ends, which lost 4 bases and 5 bases, there was a span of 17 bases. The CDR3 DNA is TGTGCCAGTAGTAACTTGGGCAGGGGAGGAACCGGGGAGCTGTTTTTT. Its protein is CASSNLGRGGTGELFF. Based on the CDR3 plus reference TRBV19 and TRBJ2-2, the full variable domain is DGGITQSPKYLFRKEGQNVTLSCEQNLNHDAMYWYRQDPGQGLRLIYYSQIVNDFQKGDIAEGYSVSREKKESFPLTVTSAQKNPTAFYLCASSNLGRGGTGELFFGEGSRLTVL.

This clonotype has just a few counts. The chain employs TRBV7-9 and TRBJ2-7; a weak D match, TRBD1 (6 bases). The CDR3 runs 16 residues. Germline-derived CDR1 and CDR2 are SEHNR and FQNEAQ (reference sequence). The V and J ends lost 4 bases and 4 bases respectively, with 20 bases between them. CDR3 in DNA: TGTGCCAGCAGCTCCACCAGTCGGACAGCCTTTTACGAGCAGTACTTC. Translation: CASSSTSRTAFYEQYF.